This TCR delta chain emerged from a study of γδ T cells in repeated Plasmodium falciparum infection. General study findings and limits: Donors in Mali lived in a small rural village, largely one ethnic group.

Bulk repertoires came from Vgamma9/Vdelta2+ or Vdelta2-negative gammadelta T cells flow-sorted from PBMC. The CDR3 is 21 amino acids. The germline V gene encodes CDR1 GEAIGNYY and CDR2 EKD. Sequencing covered both gamma and delta TCR chains per sample. TCRdb reanalysed the multiplex PCR reads with CATT. The sample holds 70,000 to 95,000 delta-chain clones, over 1.1% seen once. This clone was picked up a small number of times. Its target is unknown. The protein recorded in TCRdb matches a much larger clone and deviates from this DNA's translation at residue 20, suggesting a read error; the protein here is obtained by translating the DNA.

The sample was gamma-delta T cells from blood. The receptor's source is a pool of human donors (malaria-infected and uninfected, not separated). The J gene has no call, while the V gene is TRDV2; the DNA was not compared with TRDD3, the D call given in the table. CDR3: CACDPLHVSGVKVPYTDKLTF. The DNA for the CDR3 is TGTGCCTGTGACCCTCTACACGTGTCTGGGGTAAAAGTGCCGTACACCGATAAACTCACCTTT.